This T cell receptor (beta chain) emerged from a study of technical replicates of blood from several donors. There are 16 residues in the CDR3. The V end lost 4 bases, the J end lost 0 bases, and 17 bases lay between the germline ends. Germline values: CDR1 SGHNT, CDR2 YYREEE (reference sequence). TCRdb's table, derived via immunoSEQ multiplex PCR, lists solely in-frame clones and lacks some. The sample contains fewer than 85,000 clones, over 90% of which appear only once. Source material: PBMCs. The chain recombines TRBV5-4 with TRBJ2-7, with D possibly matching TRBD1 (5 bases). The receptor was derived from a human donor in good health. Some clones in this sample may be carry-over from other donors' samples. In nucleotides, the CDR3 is TGTGCCAGCAGCCAGCCTGGGGCGGCGAGCTCCTACGAGCAGTACTTC. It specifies CASSQPGAASSYEQYF.